The 29 T cell receptor beta chains presented below share a single source sample, sequenced in a study of blood T cell repertoires in COVID-19. Method: immunoSEQ multiplex PCR; TCRdb's copy keeps in-frame clones and lacks some. The table includes about 300,000 clones, about four fifths detected once. The specimen was peripheral blood. The receptors originated from a woman aged 50 to 65 who had recovered from COVID-19.

This clone was counted many times. The V call is TRBV14, the J call TRBJ2-6; D gene uncertain. The CDR3 extends over 15 amino acids. CDR1 and CDR2 (germline): SGHDN, FVKESK. V shed 4 bases and J shed 0 bases, with 7 bases lying between them. The CDR3: CASSPRSSGANVLTF. The CDR3 DNA sequence: TGTGCCAGCAGCCCGCGGAGCTCTGGGGCCAACGTCCTGACTTTC. Full variable domain (outside the CDR3, taken from reference TRBV14 and TRBJ2-6): EAGVTQFPSHSVIEKGQTVTLRCDPISGHDNLYWYRRVMGKEIKFLLHFVKESKQDESGMPNNRFLAERTGGTYSTLKVQPAELEDSGVYFCASSPRSSGANVLTFGAGSRLTVL.

This clone was counted a single time. The chain's CDR3 is CASSFGSGNQETQYF. CDR3 DNA sequence: TGTGCCAGCAGCTTCGGTAGCGGGAACCAAGAGACCCAGTACTTC. The chain joins TRBV7-9 to TRBJ2-5; 8 bases align to TRBD2. The J segment lost 0 bases and the V segment lost 3 bases, leaving 3 bases of the junction unmatched. CDR3 size: 15 residues. From germline, CDR1 is SEHNR and CDR2 FQNEAQ (reference sequence).

This clone was counted many times. The chain uses TRBV5-3 and TRBJ1-5; D is unclear. TRBV5-3 is assigned to the ORF class and has an uncertain function. Trimming cost V 4 bases and J 0 bases, with 17 bases left between them. This CDR3 has 17 residues. CDR3 nucleotides: TGTGCCAGAAGCCCCTTGGGCAAGCTTGATAGCAATCAGCCCCAGCATTTT. The encoded protein is CARSPLGKLDSNQPQHF.

The rearrangement uses TRBV4-1 and TRBJ1-1; 9 positions match TRBD1. The junction had 9 bases not matched to a gene; V was cut back by 0 bases and J by 1 base. Germline V gene sequence: CDR1 MGHRA, CDR2 YSYEKL. This CDR3 comprises 18 residues. The chain's CDR3 is CASSQEIGQGRENTEAFF. CDR3 bases: TGCGCCAGCAGCCAAGAGATAGGACAGGGGAGGGAGAACACTGAAGCTTTCTTT.

Only a few counts were recorded for this clone. This chain uses TRBV6-5 with TRBJ2-6, with no clear D. Looked up from germline, CDR1 is MNHEY and CDR2 is SVGAGI. V was clipped by 7 bases and J by 0 bases, with 7 bases between them. The CDR3 runs to 14 residues. CDR3 loop: CASMAVSGANVLTF. The CDR3 region has the DNA TGTGCCAGCATGGCAGTCTCTGGGGCCAACGTCCTGACTTTC.

This clone appeared a few times. This chain links TRBV6-6 with TRBJ2-3, with D possibly matching TRBD2 (5 bases). The length of the CDR3 is 12 residues. Germline V gene data show CDR1 as MNHNY and CDR2 as SVGAGI (reference sequence). Between the trimmed V and J ends, which lost 4 bases and 10 bases, there was a span of 12 bases. The CDR3 nucleotides read TGTGCCAGCAGTTCCCCGGGATCCCCGCAGTATTTT. Translated: CASSSPGSPQYF.

V is TRBV20-1 and J is TRBJ2-7; 8 bases match TRBD1. This CDR3 spans 14 amino acids. Germline trimming cut 3 bases from V and 3 bases from J; bases unmatched to any gene: 7. Germline-derived CDR1 and CDR2 are DFQATT and SNEGSKA (reference sequence). CDR3 sequence (DNA): TGCAGTGCTAGTTTGACAGGGGAGAACTACGAGCAGTACTTC. Translation gives CSASLTGENYEQYF.

The chain combines TRBV29-1 with TRBJ1-3, with D uncertain. Trimming left V 2 bases short and J 0 bases short, with 8 bases between. This CDR3 is 14 amino acids long. Germline V gene lookup returns CDR1 SQVTM and CDR2 ANQGSEA. The CDR3 reads CSVEPVDSGNTIYF. The CDR3 DNA is TGCAGCGTTGAACCGGTTGACTCTGGAAACACCATATATTTT.

This clone was counted only a few times. The V and J genes are TRBV7-9 and TRBJ1-6; D not resolved. The CDR3 extends over 13 amino acids. The germline V and J ends were trimmed by 5 bases and 6 bases, with 8 bases remaining between them. The germline V gene encodes CDR1 SEHNR and CDR2 FQNEAQ (reference sequence). CDR3 coding DNA: TGTGCCAGCAGCGTTAGTCGTAATTCACCCCTCCACTTT. Its translation is CASSVSRNSPLHF.

This chain joins TRBV7-9 and TRBJ1-4; 7 bases match TRBD1. The ends lost 1 base at V and 8 bases at J; junction bases unmatched: 4. The CDR3 loop spans 14 amino acids. The germline CDR1 and CDR2 sequences are SEHNR and FQNEAQ (reference sequence). The CDR3 loop is CASSLEGAGEKLFF. The DNA of the CDR3 is TGTGCCAGCAGCTTAGAGGGGGCAGGGGAAAAACTGTTTTTT. Filled out from reference TRBV7-9 and TRBJ1-4, the complete variable domain reads DTGVSQNPRHKITKRGQNVTFRCDPISEHNRLYWYRQTLGQGPEFLTYFQNEAQLEKSRLLSDRFSAERPKGSFSTLEIQRTEQGDSAMYLCASSLEGAGEKLFFGSGTQLSVL.

This rearrangement joins TRBV18 to TRBJ1-2; D is ambiguous. CDR3 length: 13 residues. The V gene lost 1 base and the J gene lost 6 bases, with 9 bases spanning the gap. In germline, CDR1 is KGHSH, CDR2 LQKENI. CDR3 residues: CASSPRARDGYTF. The CDR3 DNA reads TGTGCCAGCTCACCACGGGCACGTGATGGCTACACCTTC.

This clone was detected a few times. This chain connects TRBV25-1 to TRBJ2-1; TRBD2 matches 7 bases. With V trimmed by 4 bases and J by 3 bases, 9 bases remained unmatched. CDR1 and CDR2 from the germline V gene are MGHDK and SYGVNS. CDR3 length equals 16 residues. The CDR3 DNA reads TGTGCCAGCAGTGGTTCCCCTAGCGGCCTCTACAATGAGCAGTTCTTC. Translating it yields CASSGSPSGLYNEQFF.

This clone has just a few counts. This sequence joins TRBV11-2 and TRBJ2-1; tentatively, D is TRBD1 (5 bases). Deletions cut 2 bases from V and 6 bases from J, with 8 bases between. The CDR3 spans 13 residues. Per germline, CDR1 SGHAT and CDR2 FQNNGV. CDR3 amino acids: CASSLKGFNEQFF. The DNA for the CDR3 is TGTGCCAGCAGCTTAAAGGGGTTCAATGAGCAGTTCTTC.

This chain connects TRBV12-5 to TRBJ2-3, with 9 positions matching TRBD1. Germline CDR1 reads LGHNT; CDR2 reads FRNRAP. V was pared by 7 bases and J by 0 bases, with 5 bases of the junction left unmatched. The CDR3 is 15 residues long. CDR3 nucleotides: TGTGCTAGTGCCCAGGGACAGGGTAGCACAGATACGCAGTATTTT. This translates into CASAQGQGSTDTQYF. Supplemented by reference TRBV12-5 and TRBJ2-3, the full variable domain reads DARVTQTPRHKVTEMGQEVTMRCQPILGHNTVFWYRQTMMQGLELLAYFRNRAPLDDSGMPKDRFSAEMPDATLATLKIQPSEPRDSAVYFCASAQGQGSTDTQYFGPGTRLTVL.

The V and J genes are TRBV6-5 and TRBJ2-7, with D possibly matching TRBD1 (5 bases). Germline loops: CDR1 MNHEY, CDR2 SVGAGI. The CDR3 sequence is 13 residues long. Trimming cost V 7 bases and J 3 bases, with 13 bases left between them. The CDR3 region has the DNA TGTGCCAGCACCGACAGCCTACTCTACGAGCAGTACTTC. Its protein is CASTDSLLYEQYF.

The table lists this clone with a count of one. The chain carries TRBV5-1 and TRBJ1-2; 8 nucleotides agree with TRBD1. Germline CDR1 SGHRS, CDR2 YFSETQ. This CDR3 is 13 amino acids long. Germline trimming cut 9 bases from V and 2 bases from J; bases unmatched to any gene: 6. The CDR3 loop is CATSQGENYGYTF. The CDR3 DNA sequence: TGCGCCACTTCACAGGGGGAGAACTATGGCTACACCTTC.

In its sample, this clone was seen a few times. V is TRBV18 and J is TRBJ2-1; 7 nucleotides line up with TRBD2. CDR3 size: 15 residues. The germline CDR1 and CDR2 sequences are KGHSH and LQKENI. V gave up 3 bases and J gave up 3 bases; unmatched junction bases: 5. Written as DNA, the CDR3 is TGTGCCAGCTCACCTCCCCAGCGGGACTACAATGAGCAGTTCTTC. Its protein is CASSPPQRDYNEQFF.

The J gene is TRBJ2-7, the V gene TRBV7-2; D is possibly TRBD2 (7 bases). The CDR3 is made up of 14 amino acids. Looked up from germline, CDR1 is SGHTA and CDR2 is FQGNSA. V was pared by 1 base and J by 2 bases, with 9 bases between. Here the CDR3 reads CASSLVGGPYEQYF. The CDR3 bases are TGTGCCAGCAGCTTAGTGGGGGGGCCCTACGAGCAGTACTTC.

The chain is built from TRBV18 and TRBJ2-3, with 8 bases identical to TRBD2. CDR1 and CDR2 from the germline V gene are KGHSH and LQKENI. Germline trimming cut 4 bases from V and 3 bases from J; bases unmatched to any gene: 9. The length of the CDR3 is 16 residues. CDR3 in DNA: TGTGCCAGCTCACGACCGGGGGGGAGGCGTACAGATACGCAGTATTTT. Amino acid sequence: CASSRPGGRRTDTQYF.

The rearrangement links TRBV5-8 to TRBJ1-3, with a possible D match to TRBD1 (5 bases). The CDR3 contains 15 residues. V dropped 2 bases and J dropped 0 bases, with 9 bases sitting between them. The germline V gene encodes CDR1 SGHTS and CDR2 YDEGEE. The CDR3 protein is CASSLGRGSGNTIYF. CDR3 DNA: TGTGCCAGCAGCTTAGGAAGGGGCTCTGGAAACACCATATATTTT.

The chain has TRBV28 and TRBJ1-5, with D perhaps TRBD1 (6 bases). V was cut by 5 bases and J by 5 bases, with 16 bases left in between. CDR3 length: 15 amino acids. Germline CDR1 and CDR2: MDHEN and SYDVKM. CDR3 DNA sequence: TGTGCCAGCAGTCCCCCCGGCAGGGGCTATCAGCCCCAGCATTTT. It yields the protein CASSPPGRGYQPQHF.

The chain joins TRBV5-8 to TRBJ2-3; 7 bases match TRBD1. The CDR3 is 12 amino acids. V trimming: 4 bases; J trimming: 6 bases; junction bases outside the gene matches: 2. CDR1 is SGHTS and CDR2 is YDEGEE in the germline V gene. The CDR3 nucleotides are TGTGCCAGCAGCAAACAGGGGGATACGCAGTATTTT. This gives the protein CASSKQGDTQYF. The complete variable domain, with remaining parts taken from reference TRBV5-8 and TRBJ2-3, reads EAGVTQSPTHLIKTRGQQATLRCSPISGHTSVYWYQQALGLGLQFLLWYDEGEERNRGNFPPRFSGRQFPNYSSELNVNALELEDSALYLCASSKQGDTQYFGPGTRLTVL.

This rearrangement joins TRBV3-1 (or the pseudogene TRBV3-2) to TRBJ2-1, with D possibly matching TRBD2 (6 bases). Germline V CDR1 and CDR2: LGHDT, YNNKEL (reference sequence). The CDR3 spans 15 residues. Trimming took 3 bases from V and 6 from J, leaving 15 bases between them. This CDR3 reads CASSQGGAHVNEQFF. In DNA, the CDR3 is TGTGCCAGCAGCCAGGGCGGGGCTCACGTCAATGAGCAGTTCTTC.

This chain joins TRBV6-5 and TRBJ1-1; 9 positions match TRBD1. The V segment lost 8 bases and the J segment 4 bases; nucleotides outside the gene matches: 11. Germline CDR1 is MNHEY and CDR2 is SVGAGI. CDR3 length: 15 amino acids. CDR3 residues: CASSLQGAQGTEAFF. The CDR3, as DNA: TGTGCCAGCTCCCTACAGGGGGCGCAGGGCACTGAAGCTTTCTTT.

The genes are TRBV19 and TRBJ2-1, with D maybe TRBD2 (5 bases). Trimming stripped 9 bases from V and 8 bases from J, with 17 bases between. This CDR3 is built from 13 residues. Germline V gene sequence: CDR1 LNHDA, CDR2 SQIVND (reference sequence). The CDR3 sequence is CASLRTGEHEQFF. The CDR3 DNA is TGTGCCAGCCTCCGGACTGGTGAACATGAGCAGTTCTTC.

This clone was seen only once. The sample carries other DNA sequences with the same CDR3. Written as DNA, the CDR3 is TGTGCCAGCTCACCGGGACAGGGTAATTCACCCCTCCACTTT. It specifies CASSPGQGNSPLHF. The chain recombines TRBV18 with TRBJ1-6; 9 nucleotides agree with TRBD1. Germline V gives CDR1 KGHSH, CDR2 LQKENI. This CDR3 comprises 14 residues. V shed 3 bases, J shed 6 bases, and the junction held 0 bases outside the gene matches.

V is TRBV7-2 and J is TRBJ1-3, with D perhaps TRBD1 (6 bases). The CDR3 is made up of 15 amino acids. V was shortened by 2 bases and J by 7 bases, with 15 bases between the two germline ends. CDR1 is SGHTA, CDR2 FQGNSA, per germline. The CDR3, as DNA: TGTGCCAGCAGCTTAACATGGACAGAGCGGAACACCATATATTTT. Its translation: CASSLTWTERNTIYF.

V usage is TRBV3-1 (or the pseudogene TRBV3-2) and J usage is TRBJ2-5; 9 bases agree with TRBD1. Germline-derived CDR1 and CDR2 are LGHDT and YNNKEL (reference sequence). The V gene end was trimmed by 3 bases and the J gene end by 4 bases; junction bases not matched to a gene: 3. The CDR3 consists of 14 residues. CDR3 amino acids: CASSQDRGRETQYF. As DNA, the CDR3 is TGTGCCAGCAGCCAGGACAGGGGAAGAGAGACCCAGTACTTC.

This clone was recorded a few times. V usage is TRBV5-1 and J usage is TRBJ1-1; possibly TRBD1 for D (5 bases). CDR1 is SGHRS and CDR2 is YFSETQ in the germline V gene. The CDR3 extends over 17 amino acids. Trimming shortened V by 4 bases and J by 0 bases, and 19 bases separated the two germline ends. CDR3 in DNA: TGCGCCAGCAGCCTGGGGCTCGACACGCTTCTGAACACTGAAGCTTTCTTT. This encodes CASSLGLDTLLNTEAFF.